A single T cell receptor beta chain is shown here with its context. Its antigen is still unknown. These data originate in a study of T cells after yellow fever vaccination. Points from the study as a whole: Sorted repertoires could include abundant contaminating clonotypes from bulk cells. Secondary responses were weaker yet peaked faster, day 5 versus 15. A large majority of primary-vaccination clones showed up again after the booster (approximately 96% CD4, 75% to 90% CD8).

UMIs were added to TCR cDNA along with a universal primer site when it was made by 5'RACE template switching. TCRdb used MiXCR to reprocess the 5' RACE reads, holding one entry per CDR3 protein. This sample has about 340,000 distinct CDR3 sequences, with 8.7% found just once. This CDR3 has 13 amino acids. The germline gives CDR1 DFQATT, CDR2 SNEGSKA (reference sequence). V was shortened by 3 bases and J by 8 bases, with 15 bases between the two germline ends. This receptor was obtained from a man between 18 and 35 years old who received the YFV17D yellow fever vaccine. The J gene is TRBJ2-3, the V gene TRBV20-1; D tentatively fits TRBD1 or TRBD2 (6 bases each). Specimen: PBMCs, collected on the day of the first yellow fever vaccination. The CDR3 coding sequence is TGCAGTGCTAGGTCGGGGGCCCAGGGTACGCAGTATTTT. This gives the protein CSARSGAQGTQYF.